This paragraph reports one T cell receptor (beta chain). This sequence may be a read error, since a much larger clone differs from it by one base. TCR beta rearrangements were amplified from peripheral blood genomic DNA. The record originates from a study of T cell repertoires in aging, cancer and after chemotherapy. A mixed TRB-A/B primer pool amplified rearranged TRB by multiplex touch-down PCR. TCRdb reanalysed the multiplex PCR reads using MiXCR and keeps one entry per CDR3 protein. Of about 10,000 distinct CDR3 sequences in the sample, 32% were seen once. This CDR3 is built from 13 residues. Germline V CDR1 and CDR2: GTSNPN, SVGIG (reference sequence).

The sample taken for sequencing was blood. The TCR originated in a human donor in good health. The donor label of this sample is uncertain. V gene TRBV30 combines with J gene TRBJ2-3; TRBD1 might be the D (5 bases). DNA of the CDR3: TGTACCTGGGCCTTAGGGGGCACAGATACGCAGTATTTT. Amino acid sequence: CTWALGGTDTQYF.